What follows describes a single T cell receptor (beta chain). Its binding antigen is unknown. Per-base qualities were not stored, and no clone one base away is much larger. Library creation used the immunoSEQ multiplex PCR assay. The multiplex PCR relied on a mix of 60 forward primers for TCR Vbeta segments and 13 reverse primers for TCR Jbeta segments. The CDR3 region of rearranged TCR beta genes was amplified from genomic DNA by a multiplex PCR assay. On the Illumina HiSeq System, the amplified TCR beta libraries were sequenced as 87-base-pair reads. The authors' pipeline ran thus. A later analysis counted around 72 million unique TCR beta chains across the 550 to 800 repertoires, and around 12 million of these chains were shared by at least two donors. A nearest-neighbor algorithm error-corrected the raw reads and collapsed the reads into unique sequences, merging closely related sequences to remove PCR and sequencing errors. To assign V, D and J gene segments, CDR3 sequences were aligned to IMGT reference sequences. Each retained sequence needed at least a six-nucleotide match to both a V gene segment and a J gene segment. Rearrangements were classified as productive when the CDR3 lacked stop codons and remained in frame with V and J, and all other rearrangements were classified as non-productive. CDR3 was defined according to IMGT convention as the region running from the second conserved V-encoded cysteine to the conserved J-encoded phenylalanine. In an earlier analysis of roughly 610 of the donors, sequences lacking an unambiguous match to a single V gene segment were excluded. In an earlier analysis of some 590 of the donors, V segments were called functional above 56.7% productive rearrangements and were called segregating when the between-donor standard deviation exceeded 5%. A statistical classification framework was developed to diagnose cytomegalovirus status using the catalog of TCR beta chain sequences. In a later analysis, TCR nucleotide sequences were compared against IMGT/GENE-DB human TR gene sequences so that V and J genes could be assigned. In a later analysis, CDR3 sequences and most-parsimonious VDJ recombination scenarios were assigned using the TCRdist pipeline. In a later analysis, every TCR beta chain was defined by the combination of its CDR3 amino acid sequence and its V-gene family, and reads without a unique V-gene family were dropped. In a later analysis, fewer than 650 highly shared, low-generation-probability nucleotide sequences were removed to address suspected cross-contamination and a sequencing artifact. A later analysis calculated a clonal expansion index for each public chain from normalized within-repertoire ranks of inferred template counts. In a later analysis, generation probabilities were computed using a VDJ recombination model fitted to out-of-frame rearrangements, and the results were checked against IGoR. In a later analysis, hypergeometric tests were used to score TCR-TCR, TCR-HLA and TCR-CMV co-occurrence, with a repertoire-size bias correction applied to TCR pairs. False discovery rates were estimated in a later analysis by permuting HLA or CMV assignments 20 times. In a later analysis, co-occurring TCRs were grouped with DBSCAN, and TCRdist sequence similarity was added when clustering was performed within HLA-allele-positive subsets. Repertoires with fewer than 30,000 or more than 120,000 public chains, plus five repertoires with anomalous nucleotide sharing, were excluded from co-occurrence clustering. Here the immuneACCESS table is served through TCRdb, limited to in-frame sequences with V and J called. Missing clones are a known gap in these copies; in checked studies unresolved V genes cover under half, and the rest lacks a known reason. V and J calls plus clone size are reproduced from that table; the DNA served to infer D and trimming. The sample table lists over 150,000 clones, 85% of them with a count of one. The ten top clones hold 1% of the sample.

This entry is derived from a study of cytomegalovirus exposure and HLA in healthy donors (TCRdb year 2017). For the wider study: In an earlier analysis of about 560 of the donors, 276 Gb of sequence data and some 120 million unique TCR beta sequences from 150 million to 200 million T cells were reported. In a later analysis, previously published TCR beta repertoires from about 670 donors were re-analyzed and high-resolution HLA genotyping was added so that TCR occurrence patterns could be studied. HLA typing included class I and class II loci at four-digit resolution. Of the roughly 400 genotyped donors, approximately 82% fell in the genetic ancestry cluster associated with self-reported Caucasian donors. Among roughly 370 genotyped donors of the cohort, an average of around 240,000 unique TCR beta nucleotide sequences were sequenced per donor, about a sixth of them non-productive. In an earlier analysis of 500 to 650 of the donors, high-throughput TCR beta sequencing was used to judge whether each TCR beta V gene segment behaved as functional or pseudogenic. Rather than drawing on any new phenotypic data, the later analysis identified candidate immune exposures from TCR beta sequences and the way those sequences occurred across donors. Donor age, sex, ethnicity and CMV serostatus were compiled together with the repertoire data. A later genetic analysis took genome-wide SNP genotypes for about 65% of the 666 donors and used that subset as a discovery cohort. An early release covering roughly 640 HLA-typed donors comprised about 310 gigabases of sequencing data and around 80 million unique TCR sequences. The study aimed to test whether cataloging public T cell receptors could reveal signatures of past pathogen exposure. A handful of DR-DQ haplotypes were treated as single units for association and clustering because of strong linkage in the cohort. Typing coverage varied by locus: roughly 629-640 donors for A, B, C, DRB1 and DQB1; roughly 560 for DQA1; approximately 570 for DPA1; roughly 450 for DPB1. To predict cytomegalovirus infection status, the study combined high-throughput TCR immunosequencing, statistical association of individual TCRs with disease status, and machine learning. The study profiled the T cell repertoires of more than 500 subjects by immunosequencing and related them to cytomegalovirus serostatus. In addition to the first cohort of 666 subjects, a separate validation cohort of 130 or so different subjects was used. Every discovery cohort repertoire had been produced on one sequencing platform. Results the study describes overall, beyond this receptor: According to a later genetic analysis, donors in an Asian-associated ancestry cluster had fewer N-insertions in productive TCRs than the roughly 670-donor mean. A few of the identified cytomegalovirus-associated TCR beta chains were confirmed in vitro to be specific for cytomegalovirus antigens. In a later analysis, several top co-occurrence clusters were reported to appear linked to parvovirus B19, influenza, CMV and Epstein-Barr virus. In a later analysis, around 17,000 TCR beta sequences were associated with specific HLA alleles at a false discovery rate of 0.05. When HLA alleles, especially DR and DQ, strongly co-occurred, attributing TCR associations to individual alleles was difficult. Immune exposure information for the cohort was limited to CMV serostatus. Most CMV-associated TCR beta chains appeared to be HLA-restricted in a later analysis, and the HLA associations seemed to be driven largely by CMV exposure. Because counts were too low, seventeen rarely observed V segments, including chromosome 9 orphons, were excluded from the earlier analysis of 500 to 700 of the donors. A later analysis found that HLA-associated TCR beta chains were more clonally expanded and had lower generation probabilities than equally common non-associated chains. Because some donors lacked HLA typing at each locus, the association tests relied only on the typed subset. Linkage disequilibrium might explain the correlated functional status among segregating V segments, but an unknown experimental factor could not be ruled out. This cohort had only TCR beta chains sequenced, and the lack of alpha or paired-chain data limited which features could be detected. Roughly uniform sequencing depth across donors was assumed in presence/absence analyses, although this assumption may not hold. A cluster of highly shared sequence variants was judged likely to be a technical artifact of the sequencing pipeline. According to a later analysis, TCR association rates differed among HLA loci, with DRB1 alleles showing the most associated TCRs and HLA-C alleles showing the fewest. The authors suggested that the approach could potentially be generalized to other disease states and immunological phenotypes. A further reported finding was that TCR beta sequences accurately predicted the HLA-A and HLA-B alleles for most subjects in the first cohort. An earlier analysis of 587 of the donors showed that most TCR beta V segments appeared in productive rearrangements either about 90% or about 30% of the time, which broadly matched IMGT annotations. A later genetic analysis associated a missense DCLRE1C variant with V-gene and J-gene trimming of TCR beta chains, and an independent cohort replicated the association. A total of 150 or so TCR beta chains were listed by the study as associated with cytomegalovirus. Cytomegalovirus status was reported to be diagnosed by the classifier with high specificity and sensitivity in both the original and validation cohorts. Across donors, most TCR sequences were observed very rarely, whereas some public TCRs were present in many individuals.

The cohort comprised around 690 healthy bone marrow donors. At the time of sampling, every cohort member was nominally healthy, though immune exposures that went unrecorded were likely present. The donor tested CMV seronegative, placing the donor among the approximately 400 seronegative members of the cohort. Each donor provided a peripheral blood sample, and peripheral blood mononuclear cells were used for TCR beta sequencing. Genomic DNA extraction from the blood cell samples was performed with the Qiagen DNeasy Blood Extraction Kit. The receptor was derived from a boy younger than 10 in good health and CMV-seronegative. Material: PBMCs.

Read as DNA, the sequence is TGTGCCTGGAGTCCGGAGGGTCTCACCGGGGAGCTGTTTTTT. It translates as CAWSPEGLTGELFF. The V and J genes are TRBV30 and TRBJ2-2, and the D gene may be TRBD2, 6 bases matching. There are 14 amino acids in the CDR3, from cysteine to phenylalanine inclusive. The entry retains the CDR3 DNA only, 42 bases that are in frame from base 1. For CDR1 and CDR2, the germline V gene (reference sequence) lists GTSNPN and SVGIG. V lost 2 bases and J lost 4 bases; the stretch between them is 11 bases long. The CDR3, completed at both ends by the reference TRBV30 and TRBJ2-2 genes, gives the full variable domain SQTIHQWPATLVQPVGSPLSLECTVEGTSNPNLYWYRQAAGRGLQLLFYSVGIGQISSEVPQNLSASRPQDRQFILSSKKLLLSDSGFYLCAWSPEGLTGELFFGEGSRLTVL.